This T cell receptor (beta chain) was sequenced for a study of cytomegalovirus exposure and HLA in healthy donors. The study's findings and limits: Available immune exposure information was restricted to CMV serostatus only. In an earlier analysis, in several hundred donors, most V segments appeared productive either ~90% or ~30% of the time. Confirmation was obtained in vitro that three CMV-associated chains are specific for CMV antigens.

In the PCR, 60 Vbeta and 13 Jbeta primers were used. Libraries were prepared by immunoSEQ multiplex PCR; TCRdb keeps only in-frame clonotypes and omits some of them. The table shows 100,000 to 150,000 clones, with 75% to 80% occurring only once. This clone was seen a single time. Its specificity is unknown. CDR1 is SGHTA, CDR2 FQGNSA, per germline. The CDR3 totals 14 residues. V lost 5 bases, J lost 3 bases, and 11 bases lay in between. The source material was PBMCs. This chain uses TRBV7-2 with TRBJ1-5; D not certain. The clonotype comes from a woman in her fifties or sixties in good health and CMV-seronegative. Here the CDR3 reads CASSPGGYNQPQHF. CDR3 coding DNA: TGTGCCAGCAGCCCCGGCGGCTACAATCAGCCCCAGCATTTT.